This T cell receptor beta chain emerged from a study of blood T cell repertoires in COVID-19. As for the study in general: The origin of the acute and convalescent COVID-19 samples was the United States, Italy and Spain. The cDNA or gDNA used as material had been derived from T cells, B-cell-depleted T cells, or PBMCs.

Germline CDR1 SGHTA, CDR2 FQGNSA. V was trimmed by 3 bases and J by 9 bases, leaving 12 bases between them. This CDR3 spans 13 amino acids. The data were produced by immunoSEQ multiplex PCR, yet TCRdb's version contains in-frame clones alone and is incomplete. The sample carries 200,000 to 300,000 clones, 80% to 90% recorded once. This receptor was obtained from a woman aged 45-60 years with acute or convalescent COVID-19. Sample: peripheral blood. This chain uses TRBV7-2 with TRBJ1-5, with D possibly matching TRBD1 (6 bases). The CDR3 protein is CASSFRGSRPQHF. CDR3 nucleotide sequence: TGTGCCAGCAGCTTTAGGGGGTCTCGGCCCCAGCATTTT.